A selection of T cell receptor beta chains follows, all from one sample in a study of control samples from healthy donors and cancer patients. Profiled with immunoSEQ multiplex PCR; TCRdb holds only in-frame clones, not every one. This table holds 200,000 to 250,000 clones, just under 95% found once. Material: blood. These receptors were obtained from a man aged 50 or older in good health. Both conserved end residues are part of each CDR3. A D gene is named only where the DNA matches it firmly. The size entry is marked missing in some rows and otherwise reads once, few, many or a size class.

clone_size j_call cdr3_length v_call d_call cdr3_aa cdr3_nt
- TRBJ1-1 16 TRBV6-5 - CASSYSTRSRRVEAFF TGTGCCAGCAGTTACTCGACGCGTAGCCGAAGGGTTGAAGCTTTCTTT
- TRBJ2-1 13 TRBV7-7 - CASSPGPHNEQFF TGTGCCAGCAGTCCCGGGCCCCACAATGAGCAGTTCTTC
- TRBJ1-6 15 TRBV11-2 - CASSLGGGGDSPLHF TGTGCCAGCAGCTTAGGTGGTGGGGGTGATTCACCCCTCCACTTT
- TRBJ1-3 14 TRBV7-8 - CASSYPYAGNAIYF TGTGCCAGCAGCTACCCATATGCCGGAAACGCCATATATTTT
- TRBJ2-5 13 TRBV2 TRBD1 CASSEQGARTQYF TGTGCCAGCAGTGAACAGGGGGCCAGGACCCAGTACTTC
- TRBJ1-1 13 TRBV7-8 - CASSLEFDTEAFF TGTGCCAGCAGCTTAGAATTCGACACTGAAGCTTTCTTT
- TRBJ1-5 16 TRBV23-1 TRBD1 CASSPEWAGGNQPQHF TGCGCCAGCAGTCCAGAGTGGGCAGGGGGGAATCAGCCCCAGCATTTT
- TRBJ2-7 13 TRBV2 - CASSLDSSYEQYF TGTGCCAGCAGTTTGGACAGCTCCTACGAGCAGTACTTC
- TRBJ2-3 14 TRBV5-6 - CASSLWQATDTQYF TGTGCCAGCAGCTTGTGGCAGGCGACAGATACGCAGTATTTT
once TRBJ2-6 19 TRBV19 - CASSITRVMGISGANVLTF TGTGCCAGTAGTATTACTCGGGTTATGGGGATCTCTGGGGCCAACGTCCTGACTTTC
once TRBJ2-3 15 TRBV3-1/TRBV3-2 TRBD2 CASSQREVSTDTQYF TGTGCCAGCAGCCAGCGGGAGGTTAGCACAGATACGCAGTATTTT
once TRBJ2-3 14 TRBV28 - CASTQVGLADTQYF TGTGCCAGCACCCAAGTTGGGTTGGCAGATACGCAGTATTTT
once TRBJ1-5 15 TRBV6-5 - CASSYQAGANQPQHF TGTGCCAGCAGTTACCAAGCAGGGGCCAATCAGCCCCAGCATTTT
- TRBJ2-1 13 TRBV14 - CASSPIQGYEQFF TGTGCCAGCAGCCCCATCCAAGGGTATGAGCAGTTCTTC
- TRBJ2-1 15 TRBV11-3 TRBD2 CASSPGTKGYNEQFF TGTGCCAGCAGCCCCGGGACTAAGGGCTACAATGAGCAGTTCTTC
- TRBJ1-1 12 TRBV29-1 - CSVTGSRTEAFF TGCAGCGTTACTGGGTCTAGGACTGAAGCTTTCTTT
- TRBJ2-4 14 TRBV5-1 - CASSLYGAKNIQYF TGCGCCAGCAGCTTGTACGGGGCCAAAAACATTCAGTACTTC
- TRBJ1-5 15 TRBV6-6 - CASSLDINSNQPQHF TGTGCCAGCAGCCTCGACATAAATAGCAATCAGCCCCAGCATTTT
- TRBJ2-2 17 TRBV11-2 - CASSLLRDSTNTGELFF TGTGCCAGCAGCTTATTGAGGGACTCAACGAACACCGGGGAGCTGTTTTTT
few TRBJ2-1 15 TRBV6-5 TRBD2 CASRTISGASDEQFF TGTGCCAGCAGGACCATAAGCGGGGCTAGCGATGAGCAGTTCTTC
- TRBJ1-2 14 TRBV5-1 - CASSRYTDNYGYTF TGCGCCAGCAGCCGATATACGGATAACTATGGCTACACCTTC
- TRBJ2-3 17 TRBV10-2 TRBD2 CASREIRTSGAGDTQYF TGCGCCAGCAGGGAGATAAGGACTAGCGGGGCCGGGGATACGCAGTATTTT
- TRBJ1-5 16 TRBV3-1/TRBV3-2 - CASSQNLPGSNQPQHF TGTGCCAGCAGCCAAAATCTACCGGGCAGCAATCAGCCCCAGCATTTT
- TRBJ1-3 14 TRBV5-5 - CASSLGGPGNTIYF TGTGCCAGCAGCTTGGGGGGGCCTGGAAACACCATATATTTT